A single sample gave rise to the 28 T cell receptor beta chains below, sequenced in a study of blood T cell repertoires in COVID-19 (dated by TCRdb to about 2020). The library was obtained by the immunoSEQ multiplex PCR assay. TCRdb stores this immuneACCESS table with in-frame sequences only. Part of the clones is absent; in the studies checked, under half of the shortfall reflects unresolved V genes, and no reason is known for the rest. The sample yields approximately 270,000 clones; roughly 86% were counted once. Just under 9% of the sample is taken by the ten largest. The sequenced sample consisted of peripheral blood. All receptors derive from a man aged 40-49 years with active or convalescent COVID-19.

The chain joins TRBV5-4 to TRBJ2-5; a weak D match, TRBD2 (6 bases). CDR3 size: 12 residues. Germline values: CDR1 SGHNT, CDR2 YYREEE (reference sequence). V was trimmed by 7 bases and J by 4 bases, leaving 11 bases between them. The CDR3 loop reads CASGPEGETQYF. CDR3 in DNA: TGTGCCAGCGGCCCGGAGGGAGAGACCCAGTACTTC.

This sequence joins TRBV9 and TRBJ2-1; possible D gene TRBD2, 6 bases. Germline loops: CDR1 SGDLS, CDR2 YYNGEE. Trimming removed 2 bases at V and 5 bases at J, with 17 bases between. The CDR3 extends over 16 amino acids. The CDR3 region is CASSVAPGVLHNEQFF. DNA of the CDR3: TGTGCCAGCAGCGTTGCCCCGGGGGTTCTCCACAATGAGCAGTTCTTC.

The chain combines TRBV5-1 with TRBJ2-7; D is possibly TRBD2 (5 bases). Germline-derived CDR1 and CDR2 are SGHRS and YFSETQ. This CDR3 contains 15 residues. Deletions cut 3 bases from V and 1 base from J, with 14 bases between. This CDR3 reads CASSSNLGSSYEQYF. The CDR3 coding sequence is TGCGCCAGCAGCTCCAACTTGGGGAGTTCCTACGAGCAGTACTTC.

This clone was seen once. J is TRBJ2-2 and V is TRBV6-6; maybe TRBD1 (6 bases). In germline, CDR1 is MNHNY, CDR2 SVGAGI (reference sequence). CDR3 length equals 15 residues. The V end lost 2 bases, the J end lost 5 bases, and 12 bases lay between the germline ends. The CDR3 here is CASSYAGERTGELFF. In DNA form, the CDR3 reads TGTGCCAGCAGTTACGCAGGGGAGCGGACCGGGGAGCTGTTTTTT.

The chain employs TRBV4-1 and TRBJ2-7, with 11 bases matching TRBD2. Germline CDR1 and CDR2: MGHRA and YSYEKL. The CDR3 totals 18 residues. J gave up 2 bases and V 8 bases, and 17 bases lay outside the gene matches. The CDR3 loop is CASSPGGLAGASPYEQYF. DNA of the CDR3: TGCGCCAGCTCCCCCGGCGGACTAGCGGGCGCCTCCCCCTACGAGCAGTACTTC.

CDR3 sequence: CASSIEGQSSPLHF. The DNA for the CDR3 is TGTGCCAGTAGTATAGAGGGACAGAGTTCACCCCTCCACTTT. V usage is TRBV19 and J usage is TRBJ1-6, with 7 bases fitting TRBD1. This CDR3 region has 14 residues. Germline V gene sequence: CDR1 LNHDA, CDR2 SQIVND (reference sequence). V shed 0 bases, J shed 9 bases, and the junction held 2 bases outside the gene matches.

This rearrangement joins TRBV6-5 to TRBJ1-1; 12 nucleotides line up with TRBD1. Germline-derived CDR1 and CDR2 are MNHEY and SVGAGI. The J segment lost 8 bases and the V segment lost 2 bases, leaving 3 bases of the junction unmatched. This CDR3 contains 14 residues. The CDR3 DNA sequence: TGTGCCAGCAGTTACCGCGGGACAGGGGGCGAAGCTTTCTTT. Amino acids: CASSYRGTGGEAFF.

The J gene is TRBJ2-2, the V gene TRBV7-9; D perhaps matches TRBD1 (6 bases). This CDR3 has 15 residues. The ends were cut back, 1 base at V and 3 bases at J, with 9 bases in the middle. Germline V CDR1 and CDR2: SEHNR, FQNEAQ (reference sequence). DNA for the CDR3: TGTGCCAGCAGCTTAGACAGGGTTTACACCGGGGAGCTGTTTTTT. Protein: CASSLDRVYTGELFF. Drawing the rest from reference TRBV7-9 and TRBJ2-2, the complete variable domain is DTGVSQNPRHKITKRGQNVTFRCDPISEHNRLYWYRQTLGQGPEFLTYFQNEAQLEKSRLLSDRFSAERPKGSFSTLEIQRTEQGDSAMYLCASSLDRVYTGELFFGEGSRLTVL.

V is TRBV14 and J is TRBJ1-3, with D perhaps TRBD1 (6 bases). V was cut by 3 bases and J by 0 bases, with 9 bases left in between. Germline V CDR1 and CDR2: SGHDN, FVKESK. This CDR3 has 15 residues. In nucleotides, the CDR3 is TGTGCCAGCAGCCAGAGGGACAACTCTGGAAACACCATATATTTT. Its protein is CASSQRDNSGNTIYF.

V usage is TRBV19 and J usage is TRBJ2-4; weak D call: TRBD1 (5 bases). The CDR3 is 15 residues long. The germline V gene encodes CDR1 LNHDA and CDR2 SQIVND (reference sequence). Trimming cost V 4 bases and J 0 bases, with 10 bases left between them. The CDR3 DNA follows: TGTGCCAGTAGTACCTTACAGGTAGCCAAAAACATTCAGTACTTC. Residues: CASSTLQVAKNIQYF.

V and J are TRBV7-2 and TRBJ1-2; the D gene is possibly TRBD1 (5 bases). This CDR3 has 16 amino acids. From germline, CDR1 is SGHTA and CDR2 FQGNSA. Trimming left V 4 bases short and J 4 bases short, with 19 bases between. CDR3 protein: CASSSLWGDRGYGYTF. The CDR3 bases are TGTGCCAGCAGCTCCCTGTGGGGCGACAGAGGCTATGGCTACACCTTC.

The chain couples TRBV19 to TRBJ1-5; D might be TRBD1 (5 bases). The CDR3 sequence is 16 residues long. Germline-derived CDR1 and CDR2 are LNHDA and SQIVND (reference sequence). Deletions cut 4 bases from V and 4 bases from J, with 17 bases between. The CDR3 loop reads CASSRGGGGRNQPQHF. DNA of the CDR3: TGTGCCAGTAGTAGAGGAGGCGGGGGAAGGAATCAGCCCCAGCATTTT.

This clone was picked up one time. This sequence joins TRBV21-1 and TRBJ2-1; the DNA was not used to check the table's D call, TRBD1. TRBV21-1 is reported as a pseudogene. The CDR3 consists of 11 residues. CDR3 in DNA: TGTGCCAGCAGCAGAGACAGGGAGCAGTTCTTC. This codes for CASSRDREQFF.

The rearrangement joins TRBV4-1 to TRBJ1-5; 8 nucleotides match TRBD1. V gave up 5 bases and J gave up 3 bases; unmatched junction bases: 6. The germline CDR1 and CDR2 sequences are MGHRA and YSYEKL. The CDR3 totals 15 residues. This CDR3 reads CASSGRTGFNQPQHF. The CDR3, as DNA: TGCGCCAGCAGCGGTCGGACAGGGTTCAATCAGCCCCAGCATTTT.

The chain has TRBV28 and TRBJ1-5; TRBD1 is a possible D gene (5 bases). V lost 5 bases, J lost 3 bases, and 14 bases lay in between. Germline V lookup: CDR1 MDHEN, CDR2 SYDVKM. The CDR3 is 15 residues long. Here the CDR3 reads CASSTAGTLNQPQHF. DNA for the CDR3: TGTGCCAGCAGTACCGCGGGGACTCTCAATCAGCCCCAGCATTTT.

Here the CDR3 DNA reads TGCGCCAGCAGCCAAGGCAGGGGGGACGAGCAGTACTTC. It codes for CASSQGRGDEQYF. This chain uses TRBV4-1 with TRBJ2-7; D perhaps matches TRBD1 (7 bases). The ends were cut back, 1 base at V and 5 bases at J, with 9 bases in the middle. The CDR3 has 13 amino acids. Germline CDR1 MGHRA, CDR2 YSYEKL.

The V and J genes are TRBV2 and TRBJ1-2; no clear D gene. CDR3 length: 13 residues. CDR1 is SNHLY, CDR2 FYNNEI, per germline. V dropped 4 bases and J dropped 3 bases, with 9 bases sitting between them. CDR3 amino acids: CASSAQSDYGYTF. In DNA form, the CDR3 reads TGTGCCAGCAGTGCCCAGAGCGACTATGGCTACACCTTC. Using reference TRBV2 and TRBJ1-2 for the parts outside the CDR3, the full variable domain is EPEVTQTPSHQVTQMGQEVILRCVPISNHLYFYWYRQILGQKVEFLVSFYNNEISEKSEIFDDQFSVERPDGSNFTLKIRSTKLEDSAMYFCASSAQSDYGYTFGSGTRLTVV.

This chain uses TRBV11-1 with TRBJ1-1; tentative D call: TRBD1 (5 bases). Per germline, CDR1 SGHAT and CDR2 FQDESV (reference sequence). V shed 5 bases and J shed 1 base, with 14 bases lying between them. The CDR3 totals 15 residues. This CDR3 reads CASSLLPGGNTEAFF. CDR3 sequence (DNA): TGTGCCAGCAGCCTCCTCCCGGGGGGGAACACTGAAGCTTTCTTT.

V gene TRBV19 combines with J gene TRBJ2-3, with D uncertain. Germline V lookup: CDR1 LNHDA, CDR2 SQIVND (reference sequence). The length of the CDR3 is 13 residues. The V gene lost 6 bases and the J gene lost 4 bases, with 11 bases spanning the gap. Written as DNA, the CDR3 is TGTGCCAGTAGATCTAGTGGCTCAGATACGCAGTATTTT. Translation: CASRSSGSDTQYF. Supplemented by reference TRBV19 and TRBJ2-3, the full variable domain reads DGGITQSPKYLFRKEGQNVTLSCEQNLNHDAMYWYRQDPGQGLRLIYYSQIVNDFQKGDIAEGYSVSREKKESFPLTVTSAQKNPTAFYLCASRSSGSDTQYFGPGTRLTVL.

The chain joins TRBV5-4 to TRBJ2-7; TRBD2 aligns across 12 bases. CDR1 is SGHNT and CDR2 is YYREEE in the germline V gene (reference sequence). The CDR3 runs 16 residues. The trim removed 1 base at V and 6 bases at J, leaving 8 bases unmatched. CDR3 bases: TGTGCCAGCAGCTTGTTGGCTAGCGGGAGGGCCGGCGAGCAGTACTTC. Translation: CASSLLASGRAGEQYF.

The chain recombines TRBV29-1 with TRBJ1-1; D is undetermined. V was cut by 6 bases and J by 4 bases, with 18 bases left in between. The CDR3 is 14 amino acids. Germline lookup yields CDR1 SQVTM and CDR2 ANQGSEA. CDR3 in amino acids: CSVLNEGEGTEAFF. CDR3 DNA sequence: TGCAGCGTCTTGAACGAAGGCGAGGGCACTGAAGCTTTCTTT.

This clone appeared a single time. This rearrangement joins TRBV29-1 to TRBJ2-3; TRBD1 matches 7 bases. Germline CDR1 reads SQVTM; CDR2 reads ANQGSEA. Trimming removed 6 bases from V and 5 bases from J; junction bases left unmatched: 14. This CDR3 has 15 residues. The CDR3 coding sequence is TGCAGCGTACAGCGGTTGGGACAGTATCAAGATACGCAGTATTTT. This gives the protein CSVQRLGQYQDTQYF.

The chain carries TRBV28 and TRBJ1-1, with D perhaps matching TRBD1 (5 bases). Germline V gene data show CDR1 as MDHEN and CDR2 as SYDVKM. Trimming pared 5 bases from V and 8 bases from J, leaving 9 bases between. The CDR3 loop spans 11 amino acids. The CDR3 reads CASSANREAFF. The DNA of the CDR3 is TGTGCCAGCAGTGCCAACAGGGAAGCTTTCTTT.

The CDR3 DNA reads TGTGCCAGCAGCTCCGGCCTGGCAGGGAGGGCGGAGACCCAGTACTTC. Its translation is CASSSGLAGRAETQYF. This sequence joins TRBV11-3 and TRBJ2-5, with 7 nucleotides matching TRBD2. This CDR3 is built from 16 residues. V trimming: 4 bases; J trimming: 5 bases; junction bases outside the gene matches: 13. Germline V gene data show CDR1 as SGHNT and CDR2 as YENEEA.

On this clone: A read error may produce the germline difference seen at one junction end. J is TRBJ1-5 and V is TRBV2, with 9 bases identical to TRBD1. Per the germline V gene, CDR1 is SNHLY and CDR2 is FYNNEI. CDR3 size: 16 residues. The CDR3 loop reads CASREDWTGEYQPQHF. The DNA for the CDR3 is TGTGCCAGCAGGGAAGACTGGACAGGGGAATATCAGCCCCAGCATTTT.

In this sample, this clone turned up a few times. The CDR3 loop is CASSRRLNTEAFF. The CDR3 DNA sequence: TGTGCCAGCAGTCGGAGGTTGAACACTGAAGCTTTCTTT. The V and J genes are TRBV28 and TRBJ1-1; unclear D gene. The germline V and J ends were trimmed by 5 bases and 0 bases, with 7 bases remaining between them. This CDR3 contains 13 residues. In germline, CDR1 is MDHEN, CDR2 SYDVKM.

This rearrangement joins TRBV29-1 to TRBJ2-3; 12 bases agree with TRBD2. The germline V gene encodes CDR1 SQVTM and CDR2 ANQGSEA. V lost 2 bases and J lost 2; bases outside the gene matches: 14. The CDR3 consists of 19 residues. The chain's CDR3 is CSVERGLAGGVRDTDTQYF. The DNA of the CDR3 is TGCAGCGTTGAACGAGGGCTAGCGGGGGGGGTCCGGGACACAGATACGCAGTATTTT.

The chain recombines TRBV18 with TRBJ2-3; 8 bases fit TRBD1. This CDR3 spans 15 amino acids. Trimming cost V 5 bases and J 4 bases; bases outside gene matches: 8. Germline lookup yields CDR1 KGHSH and CDR2 LQKENI. The CDR3 DNA is TGTGCCAGCTCAGCCTCCGACAGGGGAGCAGATACGCAGTATTTT. Translated, it gives CASSASDRGADTQYF.